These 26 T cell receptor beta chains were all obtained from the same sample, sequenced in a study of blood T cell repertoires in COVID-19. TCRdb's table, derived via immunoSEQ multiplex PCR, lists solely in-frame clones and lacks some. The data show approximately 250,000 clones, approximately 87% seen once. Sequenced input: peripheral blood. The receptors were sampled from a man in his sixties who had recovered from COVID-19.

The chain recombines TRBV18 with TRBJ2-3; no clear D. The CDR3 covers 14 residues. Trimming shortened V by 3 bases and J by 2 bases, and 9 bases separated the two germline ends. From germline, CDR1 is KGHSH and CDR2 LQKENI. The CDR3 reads CASSPPSLTDTQYF. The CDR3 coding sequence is TGTGCCAGCTCACCCCCCTCCCTCACAGATACGCAGTATTTT.

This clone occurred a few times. The CDR3 nucleotides are TGTGCCACCAGCAGAGGTTCCGTGCGGGTTACACCCCTCCACTTT. This gives the protein CATSRGSVRVTPLHF. This chain connects TRBV15 to TRBJ1-6, with unresolved D. V gave up 1 base and J gave up 11 bases, with 15 bases separating them. Germline values: CDR1 LNHNV, CDR2 YYDKDF (reference sequence). CDR3 length: 15 residues.

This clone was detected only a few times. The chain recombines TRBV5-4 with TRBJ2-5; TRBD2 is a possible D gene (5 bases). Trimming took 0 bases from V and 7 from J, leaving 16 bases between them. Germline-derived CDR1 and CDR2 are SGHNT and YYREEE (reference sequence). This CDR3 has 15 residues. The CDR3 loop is CASSLAGGELVTQYF. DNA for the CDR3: TGTGCCAGCAGCTTGGCCGGTGGGGAGTTGGTGACCCAGTACTTC.

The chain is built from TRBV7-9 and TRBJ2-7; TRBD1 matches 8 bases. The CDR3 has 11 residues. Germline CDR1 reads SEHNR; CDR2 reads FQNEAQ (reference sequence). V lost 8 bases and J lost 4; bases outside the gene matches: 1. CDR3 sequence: CASQGAYEQYF. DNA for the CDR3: TGTGCCAGCCAGGGGGCGTACGAGCAGTACTTC.

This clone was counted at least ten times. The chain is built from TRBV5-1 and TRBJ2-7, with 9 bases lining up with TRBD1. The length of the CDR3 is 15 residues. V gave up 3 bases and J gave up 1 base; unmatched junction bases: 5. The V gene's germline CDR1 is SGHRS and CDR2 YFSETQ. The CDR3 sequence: CASSWRTGASYEQYF. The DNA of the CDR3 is TGCGCCAGCAGCTGGAGGACAGGGGCATCCTACGAGCAGTACTTC.

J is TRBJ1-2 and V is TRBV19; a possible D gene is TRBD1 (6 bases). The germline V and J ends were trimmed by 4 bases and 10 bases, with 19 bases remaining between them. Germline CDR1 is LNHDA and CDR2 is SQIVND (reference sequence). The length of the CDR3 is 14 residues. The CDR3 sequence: CASSNAGARHDYTF. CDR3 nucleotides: TGTGCCAGTAGTAACGCGGGGGCTCGGCACGACTACACCTTC.

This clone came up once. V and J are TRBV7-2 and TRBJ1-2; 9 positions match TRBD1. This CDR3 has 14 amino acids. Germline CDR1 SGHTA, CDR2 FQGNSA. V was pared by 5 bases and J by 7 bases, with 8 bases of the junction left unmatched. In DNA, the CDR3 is TGTGCCAGCAGCCTGAAGGGACAGGGATTTGGCTACACCTTC. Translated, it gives CASSLKGQGFGYTF.

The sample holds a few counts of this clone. The CDR3 spells CASSYSSYEQYF. CDR3 in DNA: TGTGCCAGCAGCTACTCCTCCTACGAGCAGTACTTC. The chain is built from TRBV7-9 and TRBJ2-7; D ambiguous. Trimming shortened V by 4 bases and J by 0 bases, and 4 bases separated the two germline ends. Germline CDR1 is SEHNR and CDR2 is FQNEAQ (reference sequence). The CDR3 consists of 12 residues.

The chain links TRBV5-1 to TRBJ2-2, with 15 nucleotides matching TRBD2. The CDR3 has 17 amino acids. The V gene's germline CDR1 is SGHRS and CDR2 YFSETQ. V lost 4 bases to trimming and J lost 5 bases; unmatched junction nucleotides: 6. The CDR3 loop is CASSNGLAGGRTGELFF. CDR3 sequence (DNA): TGCGCCAGCAGCAACGGACTAGCGGGAGGGCGGACCGGGGAGCTGTTTTTT.

The CDR3 DNA reads TGCGCCAGCAGAGCGACTAGCTACGCGGAGCAGTTCTTC. This encodes CASRATSYAEQFF. V is TRBV10-1 and J is TRBJ2-1, with 7 bases that match TRBD2. CDR3 length equals 13 residues. The V gene's germline CDR1 is WNHNN and CDR2 SYGVQD (reference sequence). J gave up 10 bases and V 6 bases, and 9 bases lay outside the gene matches.

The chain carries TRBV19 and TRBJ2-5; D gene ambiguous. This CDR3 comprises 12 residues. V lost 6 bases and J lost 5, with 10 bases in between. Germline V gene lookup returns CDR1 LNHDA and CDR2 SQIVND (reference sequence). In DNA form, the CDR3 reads TGTGCCAGTAGCTTCGTCGGGGAGACCCAGTACTTC. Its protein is CASSFVGETQYF.

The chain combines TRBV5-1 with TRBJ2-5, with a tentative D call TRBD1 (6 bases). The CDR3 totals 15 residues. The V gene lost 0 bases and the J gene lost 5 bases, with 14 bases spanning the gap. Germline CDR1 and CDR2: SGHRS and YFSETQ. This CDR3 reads CASSLVGTTKETQYF. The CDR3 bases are TGCGCCAGCAGCTTGGTAGGGACAACAAAGGAGACCCAGTACTTC.

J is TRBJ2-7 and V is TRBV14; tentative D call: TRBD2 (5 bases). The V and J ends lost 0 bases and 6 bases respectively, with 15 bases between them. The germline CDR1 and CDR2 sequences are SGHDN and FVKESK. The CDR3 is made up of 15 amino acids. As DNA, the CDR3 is TGTGCCAGCAGCCAAGAACCGGGGTTTCTCTCCGAGCAGTACTTC. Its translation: CASSQEPGFLSEQYF.

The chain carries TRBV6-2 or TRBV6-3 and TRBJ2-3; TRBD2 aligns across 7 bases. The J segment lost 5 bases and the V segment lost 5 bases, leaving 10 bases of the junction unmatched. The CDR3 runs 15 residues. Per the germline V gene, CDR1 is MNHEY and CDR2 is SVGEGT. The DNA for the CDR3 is TGTGCCAGCAGTGAGCTAGCGGCCCCTCGAGATACGCAGTATTTT. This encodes CASSELAAPRDTQYF.

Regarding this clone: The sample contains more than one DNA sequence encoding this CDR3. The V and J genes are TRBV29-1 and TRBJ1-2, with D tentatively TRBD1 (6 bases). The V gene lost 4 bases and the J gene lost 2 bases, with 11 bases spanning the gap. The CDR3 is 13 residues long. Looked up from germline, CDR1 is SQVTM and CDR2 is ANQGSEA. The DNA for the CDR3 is TGCAGCGTTGGAGGGGGAGGGAACTATGGCTACACCTTC. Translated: CSVGGGGNYGYTF.

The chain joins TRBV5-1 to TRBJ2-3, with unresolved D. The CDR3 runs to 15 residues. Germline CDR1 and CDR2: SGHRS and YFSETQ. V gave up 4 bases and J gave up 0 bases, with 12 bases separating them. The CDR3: CASSHGRSSTDTQYF. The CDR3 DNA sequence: TGCGCCAGCAGCCACGGCAGGTCTAGCACAGATACGCAGTATTTT.

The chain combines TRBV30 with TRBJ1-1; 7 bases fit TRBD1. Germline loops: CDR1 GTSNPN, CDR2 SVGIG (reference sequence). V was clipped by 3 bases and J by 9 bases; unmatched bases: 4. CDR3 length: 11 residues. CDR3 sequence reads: CAWSPTGKAFF. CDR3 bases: TGTGCCTGGAGCCCGACAGGGAAAGCTTTCTTT. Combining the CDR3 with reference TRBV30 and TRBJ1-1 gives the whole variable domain SQTIHQWPATLVQPVGSPLSLECTVEGTSNPNLYWYRQAAGRGLQLLFYSVGIGQISSEVPQNLSASRPQDRQFILSSKKLLLSDSGFYLCAWSPTGKAFFGQGTRLTVV.

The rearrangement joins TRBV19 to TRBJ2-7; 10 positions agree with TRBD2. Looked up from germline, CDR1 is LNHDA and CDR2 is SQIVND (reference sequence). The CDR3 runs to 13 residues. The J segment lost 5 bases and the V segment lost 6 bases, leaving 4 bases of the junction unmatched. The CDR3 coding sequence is TGTGCCAGTAGCTTTAGCGGGGGGAACGAGCAGTACTTC. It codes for CASSFSGGNEQYF. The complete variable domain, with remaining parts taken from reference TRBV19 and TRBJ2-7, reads DGGITQSPKYLFRKEGQNVTLSCEQNLNHDAMYWYRQDPGQGLRLIYYSQIVNDFQKGDIAEGYSVSREKKESFPLTVTSAQKNPTAFYLCASSFSGGNEQYFGPGTRLTVT.

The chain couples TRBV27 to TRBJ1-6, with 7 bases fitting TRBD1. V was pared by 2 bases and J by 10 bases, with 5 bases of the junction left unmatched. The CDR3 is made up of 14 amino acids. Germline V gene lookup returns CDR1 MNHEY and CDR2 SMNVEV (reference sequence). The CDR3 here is CASSLQGVRSPLHF. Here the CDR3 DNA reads TGTGCCAGCAGTTTACAGGGGGTTCGGTCACCCCTCCACTTT.

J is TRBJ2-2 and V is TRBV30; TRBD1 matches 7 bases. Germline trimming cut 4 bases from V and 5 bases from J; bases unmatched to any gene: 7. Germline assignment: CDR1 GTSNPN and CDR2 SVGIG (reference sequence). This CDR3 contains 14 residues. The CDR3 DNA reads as TGTGCCTGGAATGTCGGGACAGAAACCGGGGAGCTGTTTTTT. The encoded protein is CAWNVGTETGELFF.

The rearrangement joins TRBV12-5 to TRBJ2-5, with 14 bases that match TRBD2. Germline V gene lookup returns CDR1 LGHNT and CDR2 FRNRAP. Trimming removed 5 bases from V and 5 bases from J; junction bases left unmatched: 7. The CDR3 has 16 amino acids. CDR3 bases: TGTGCTAGTGGTGGCGGACTAGCGGGAGGCGGCGAGACCCAGTACTTC. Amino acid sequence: CASGGGLAGGGETQYF.

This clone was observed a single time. The CDR3 loop reads CASSERGGYGKNIQYF. DNA of the CDR3: TGTGCCAGCAGTGAAAGGGGGGGCTACGGCAAAAACATTCAGTACTTC. V is TRBV2 and J is TRBJ2-4, with D perhaps TRBD2 (7 bases). The CDR3 is made up of 16 amino acids. Trimming took off 2 bases at V and 3 bases at J, with 14 bases between the two ends. The germline V gene has CDR1 SNHLY and CDR2 FYNNEI.

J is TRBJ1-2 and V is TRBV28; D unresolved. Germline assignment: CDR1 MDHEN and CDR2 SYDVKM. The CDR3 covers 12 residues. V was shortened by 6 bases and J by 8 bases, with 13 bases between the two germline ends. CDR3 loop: CASSEFEGGYTF. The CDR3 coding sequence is TGTGCCAGCAGCGAGTTCGAGGGCGGCTACACCTTC.

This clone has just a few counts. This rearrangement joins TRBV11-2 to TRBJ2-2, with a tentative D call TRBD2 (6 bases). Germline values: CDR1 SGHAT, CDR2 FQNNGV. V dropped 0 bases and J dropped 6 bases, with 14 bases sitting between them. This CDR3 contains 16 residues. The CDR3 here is CASSLDRGVRAGELFF. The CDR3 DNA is TGTGCCAGCAGCTTAGATCGCGGGGTGAGGGCCGGGGAGCTGTTTTTT.

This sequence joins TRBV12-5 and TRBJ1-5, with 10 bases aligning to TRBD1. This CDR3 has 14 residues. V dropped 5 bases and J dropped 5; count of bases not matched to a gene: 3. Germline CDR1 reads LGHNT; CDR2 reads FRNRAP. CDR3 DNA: TGTGCTAGTGGTCCCGGACAGGGGGATCAGCCCCAGCATTTT. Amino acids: CASGPGQGDQPQHF.

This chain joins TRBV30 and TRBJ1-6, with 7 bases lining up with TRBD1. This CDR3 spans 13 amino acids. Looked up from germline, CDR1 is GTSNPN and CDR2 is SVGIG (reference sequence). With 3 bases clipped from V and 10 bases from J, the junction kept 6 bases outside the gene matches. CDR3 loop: CAWRVRGLSPLHF. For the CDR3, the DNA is TGTGCCTGGAGGGTAAGGGGGCTGTCACCCCTCCACTTT.